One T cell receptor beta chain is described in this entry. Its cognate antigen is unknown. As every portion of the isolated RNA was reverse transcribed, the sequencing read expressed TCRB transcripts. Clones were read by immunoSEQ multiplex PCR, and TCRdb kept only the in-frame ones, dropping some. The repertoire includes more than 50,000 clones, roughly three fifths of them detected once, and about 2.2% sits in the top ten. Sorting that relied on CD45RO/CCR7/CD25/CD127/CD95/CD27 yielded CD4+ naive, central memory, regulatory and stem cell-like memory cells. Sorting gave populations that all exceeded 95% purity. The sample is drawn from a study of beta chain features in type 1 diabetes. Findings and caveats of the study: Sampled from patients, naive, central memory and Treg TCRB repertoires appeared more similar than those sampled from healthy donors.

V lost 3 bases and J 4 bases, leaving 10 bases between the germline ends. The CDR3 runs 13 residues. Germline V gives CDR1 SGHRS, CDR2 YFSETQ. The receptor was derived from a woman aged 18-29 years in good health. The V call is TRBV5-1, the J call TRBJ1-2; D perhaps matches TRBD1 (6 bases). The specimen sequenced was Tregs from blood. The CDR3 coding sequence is TGCGCCAGCAGCTCAGAACAGGGCTATGGCTACACCTTC. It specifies CASSSEQGYGYTF. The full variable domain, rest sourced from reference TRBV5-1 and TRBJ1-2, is KAGVTQTPRYLIKTRGQQVTLSCSPISGHRSVSWYQQTPGQGLQFLFEYFSETQRNKGNFPGRFSGRQFSNSRSEMNVSTLELGDSALYLCASSSEQGYGYTFGSGTRLTVV.